A selection of T cell receptor beta chains follows, all from one sample in a study of identifying expanded T cells in peripheral blood. Only in-frame clones appear in the TCRdb table, and some are missing; sequencing was by immunoSEQ multiplex PCR. The sample carries more than 50,000 clones, roughly four fifths recorded once. What was sequenced was blood. These receptors came from a person aged 18 to 75 in good health. CDR3s include the opening cysteine and the closing phenylalanine or tryptophan. The D gene is left open where the match is weak. Only some rows state a clone size, as once, few, many or a class for expanded clones.

j_call d_call v_call clone_size cdr3_aa cdr3_nt
TRBJ1-1 . TRBV19 . CASKRGATEAFF TGTGCCAGTAAAAGAGGCGCCACTGAAGCTTTCTTT
TRBJ1-2 . TRBV29-1 . CSVEDLGGGYTF TGCAGCGTTGAAGATTTGGGGGGAGGCTACACCTTC
TRBJ1-4 . TRBV11-3 . CASSDAGGRELFF TGTGCCAGCAGCGACGCGGGGGGTCGGGAACTGTTTTTT
TRBJ2-7 . TRBV19 few CASSPGGRQYF TGTGCCAGTAGCCCCGGGGGGCGTCAGTACTTC
TRBJ1-3 . TRBV5-6 . CASSLNPDTVNTIYF TGTGCCAGCAGCTTGAACCCGGACACGGTAAACACCATATATTTT
TRBJ2-4 . TRBV5-6 . CASSLSGTAKNIQYF TGTGCCAGCAGCTTGTCGGGGACAGCCAAAAACATTCAGTACTTC
TRBJ1-3 . TRBV13 . CASSRRTGNTIYF TGTGCCAGCAGCCGCCGAACTGGAAACACCATATATTTT
TRBJ2-7 . TRBV7-9 . CASTAGSSYEQYF TGTGCCAGCACCGCCGGGAGCTCCTACGAGCAGTACTTC
TRBJ2-5 TRBD1 TRBV19 . CASSPLGQGALETQYF TGTGCCAGTAGTCCCCTAGGACAGGGGGCATTGGAGACCCAGTACTTC
TRBJ2-7 TRBD1 TRBV11-2 . CASRYTGAYEQYF TGTGCCAGCAGGTATACAGGGGCCTACGAGCAGTACTTC
TRBJ2-5 . TRBV7-6 . CASSLVGGPPETQYF TGTGCCAGCAGCTTAGTGGGGGGGCCCCCGGAGACCCAGTACTTC
TRBJ2-4 . TRBV28 . CASSSGRSGNIQYF TGTGCCAGCAGTTCTGGACGGTCGGGGAACATTCAGTACTTC
TRBJ1-1 TRBD1 TRBV19 . CASSSRTGLSSEAFF TGTGCCAGTAGTTCGCGGACAGGGTTGAGTAGTGAAGCTTTCTTT
TRBJ1-1 . TRBV6-6 . CASSPHTTEAFF TGTGCCAGCAGTCCTCATACAACTGAAGCTTTCTTT
TRBJ2-6 . TRBV4-3 few CASSQESGSGANVLTF TGCGCCAGCAGCCAAGAATCCGGCTCTGGGGCCAACGTCCTGACTTTC
TRBJ2-5 TRBD2 TRBV19 . CASSTLTSGEQETQYF TGTGCCAGTAGTACCTTGACTAGCGGGGAACAAGAGACCCAGTACTTC
TRBJ2-7 TRBD2 TRBV6-5 . CASSLGGVEQYF TGTGCCAGCAGTTTGGGGGGGGTCGAGCAGTACTTC
TRBJ2-3 . TRBV9 once CASSGVPSTDTQYF TGTGCCAGCAGCGGGGTCCCTAGCACAGATACGCAGTATTTT
TRBJ2-7 . TRBV29-1 . CSVRDTRPNYEQYF TGCAGCGTCCGGGACACGCGACCCAACTACGAGCAGTACTTC
TRBJ2-1 TRBD2 TRBV15 . CATSRGGAGGYNEQFF TGTGCCACCAGCAGAGGGGGCGCGGGAGGATACAATGAGCAGTTCTTC
TRBJ1-2 . TRBV18 . CASSPPGGQSGYTF TGTGCCAGCTCACCACCGGGGGGGCAGTCCGGCTACACCTTC
TRBJ2-5 TRBD1 TRBV5-1 . CASSLGRQGAEETQYF TGCGCCAGCAGCTTGGGCCGACAGGGGGCCGAAGAGACCCAGTACTTC
TRBJ2-2 . TRBV10-2 . CASSYGPGELFF TGCGCCAGCTCCTACGGGCCCGGGGAGCTGTTTTTT
TRBJ1-2 TRBD1 TRBV30 . CAWSGLETGGAFYGYTF TGTGCCTGGAGTGGACTAGAGACAGGGGGCGCCTTCTATGGCTACACCTTC
TRBJ2-4 TRBD2 TRBV30 . CAWSVSIAGGVKNIQYF TGTGCCTGGAGTGTATCAATTGCGGGGGGAGTAAAAAACATTCAGTACTTC
TRBJ1-1 TRBD1 TRBV2 few CASSVARGWTEAFF TGTGCCAGCAGTGTCGCCAGGGGGTGGACTGAAGCTTTCTTT
TRBJ1-2 TRBD1 TRBV2 . CASSQTTGRSGGYTF TGTGCCAGCAGTCAAACGACAGGGAGGTCTGGTGGCTACACCTTC
TRBJ2-7 TRBD2 TRBV4-3 . CASSQGLADSYEQYF TGCGCCAGCAGCCAAGGACTAGCGGACTCCTACGAGCAGTACTTC
TRBJ2-1 . TRBV5-1 once CASTRGSYNEQFF TGCGCCAGCACCCGGGGCAGTTACAATGAGCAGTTCTTC
TRBJ2-7 . TRBV4-3 . CASSPNTGPYEQYF TGCGCCAGCAGCCCAAACACTGGTCCCTACGAGCAGTACTTC
TRBJ2-3 . TRBV4-3 few CASSQGSRATDTQYF TGCGCCAGCAGCCAAGGGTCGAGGGCTACAGATACGCAGTATTTT
TRBJ2-1 . TRBV7-9 . CASSLKRAGTNEQFF TGTGCCAGCAGCTTAAAACGGGCAGGGACCAATGAGCAGTTCTTC
TRBJ2-1 . TRBV5-1 once CASSLVQTYNEQFF TGCGCCAGCAGCTTGGTCCAGACATACAATGAGCAGTTCTTC
TRBJ2-7 . TRBV7-6 . CASSPLEGSEQYF TGTGCCAGCAGCCCGTTAGAGGGCTCCGAGCAGTACTTC
TRBJ2-7 . TRBV5-6 . CASSVRTSSQYF TGTGCCAGCAGCGTTCGGACATCCTCGCAGTACTTC
TRBJ2-3 . TRBV13 . CASSVTLGSGDTQYF TGTGCCAGCAGTGTGACGCTTGGCAGTGGTGATACGCAGTATTTT